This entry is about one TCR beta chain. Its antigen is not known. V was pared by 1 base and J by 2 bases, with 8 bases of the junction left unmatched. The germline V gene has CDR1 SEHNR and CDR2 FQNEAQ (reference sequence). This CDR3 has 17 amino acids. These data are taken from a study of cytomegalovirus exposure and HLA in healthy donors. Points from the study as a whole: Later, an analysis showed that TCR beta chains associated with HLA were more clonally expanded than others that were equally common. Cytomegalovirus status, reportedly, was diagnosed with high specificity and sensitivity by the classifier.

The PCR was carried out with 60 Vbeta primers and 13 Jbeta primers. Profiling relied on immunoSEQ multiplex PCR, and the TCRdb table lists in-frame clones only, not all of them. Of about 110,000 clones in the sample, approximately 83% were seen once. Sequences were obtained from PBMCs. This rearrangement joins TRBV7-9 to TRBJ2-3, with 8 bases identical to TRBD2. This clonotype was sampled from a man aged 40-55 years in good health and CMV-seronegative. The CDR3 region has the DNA TGTGCCAGCAGCTTAGGGAGAACTAGCGGTTCCACAGATACGCAGTATTTT. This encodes CASSLGRTSGSTDTQYF.